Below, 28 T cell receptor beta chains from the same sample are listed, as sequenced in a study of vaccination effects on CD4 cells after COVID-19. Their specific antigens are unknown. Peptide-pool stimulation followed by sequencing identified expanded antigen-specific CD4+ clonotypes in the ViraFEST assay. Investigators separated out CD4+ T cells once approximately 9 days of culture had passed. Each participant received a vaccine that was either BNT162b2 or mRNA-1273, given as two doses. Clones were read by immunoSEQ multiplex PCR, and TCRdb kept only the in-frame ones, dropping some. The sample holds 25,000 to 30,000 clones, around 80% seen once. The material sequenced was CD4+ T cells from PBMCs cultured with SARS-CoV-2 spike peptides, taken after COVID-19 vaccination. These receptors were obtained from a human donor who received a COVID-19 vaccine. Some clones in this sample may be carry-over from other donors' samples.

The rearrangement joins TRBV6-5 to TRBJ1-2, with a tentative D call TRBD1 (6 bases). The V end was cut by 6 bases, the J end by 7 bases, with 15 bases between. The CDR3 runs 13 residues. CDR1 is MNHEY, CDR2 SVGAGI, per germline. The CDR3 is CASRSPQGGGYTF. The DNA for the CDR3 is TGTGCCAGCAGGTCTCCACAGGGCGGTGGCTACACCTTC.

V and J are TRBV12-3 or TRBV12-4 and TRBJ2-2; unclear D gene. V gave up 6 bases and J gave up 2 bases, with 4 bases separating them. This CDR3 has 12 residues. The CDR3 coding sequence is TGTGCCAGCAGGGTAAACACCGGGGAGCTGTTTTTT. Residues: CASRVNTGELFF.

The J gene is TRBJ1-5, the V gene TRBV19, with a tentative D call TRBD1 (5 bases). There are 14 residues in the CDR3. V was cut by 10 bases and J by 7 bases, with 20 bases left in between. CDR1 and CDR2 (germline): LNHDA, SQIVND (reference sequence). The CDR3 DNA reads TGTGCCACCCACCTGGGGGTAGCAGAACAGCCCCAGCATTTT. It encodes CATHLGVAEQPQHF.

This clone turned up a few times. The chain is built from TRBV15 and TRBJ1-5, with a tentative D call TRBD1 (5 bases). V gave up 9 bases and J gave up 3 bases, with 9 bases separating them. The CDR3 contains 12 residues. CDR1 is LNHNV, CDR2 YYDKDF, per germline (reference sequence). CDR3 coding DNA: TGTGCCACGGGACCATACAATCAGCCCCAGCATTTT. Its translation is CATGPYNQPQHF. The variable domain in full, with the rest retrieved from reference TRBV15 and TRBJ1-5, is DAMVIQNPRYQVTQFGKPVTLSCSQTLNHNVMYWYQQKSSQAPKLLFHYYDKDFNNEADTPDNFQSRRPNTSFCFLDIRSPGLGDTAMYLCATGPYNQPQHFGDGTRLSIL.

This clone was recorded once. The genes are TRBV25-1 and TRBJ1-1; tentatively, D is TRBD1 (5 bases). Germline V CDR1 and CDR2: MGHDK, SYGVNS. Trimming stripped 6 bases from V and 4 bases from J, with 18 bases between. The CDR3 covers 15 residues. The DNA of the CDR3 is TGTGCCAGCAGCCGTTTGGAGCTGGGGACCACTGAAGCTTTCTTT. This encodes CASSRLELGTTEAFF.

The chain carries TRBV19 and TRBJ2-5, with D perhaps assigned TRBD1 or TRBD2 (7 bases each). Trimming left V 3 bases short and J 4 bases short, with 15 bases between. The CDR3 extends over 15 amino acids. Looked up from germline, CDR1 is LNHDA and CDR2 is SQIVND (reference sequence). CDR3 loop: CASSMGGSGGETQYF. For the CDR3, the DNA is TGTGCCAGTAGTATGGGAGGGTCAGGGGGAGAGACCCAGTACTTC.

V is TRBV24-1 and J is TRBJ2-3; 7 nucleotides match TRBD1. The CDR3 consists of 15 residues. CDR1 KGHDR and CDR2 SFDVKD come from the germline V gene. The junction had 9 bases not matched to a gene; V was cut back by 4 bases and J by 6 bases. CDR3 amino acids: CATSDPNRGGDTQYF. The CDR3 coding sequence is TGTGCCACCAGTGACCCGAACCGAGGGGGCGATACGCAGTATTTT.

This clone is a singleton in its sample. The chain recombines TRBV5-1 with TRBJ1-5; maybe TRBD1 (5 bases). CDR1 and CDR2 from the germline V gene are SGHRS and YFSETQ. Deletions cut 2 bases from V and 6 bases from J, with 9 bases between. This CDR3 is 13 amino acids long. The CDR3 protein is CASSLTGGQPQHF. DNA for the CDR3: TGCGCCAGCAGCTTAACCGGGGGTCAGCCCCAGCATTTT.

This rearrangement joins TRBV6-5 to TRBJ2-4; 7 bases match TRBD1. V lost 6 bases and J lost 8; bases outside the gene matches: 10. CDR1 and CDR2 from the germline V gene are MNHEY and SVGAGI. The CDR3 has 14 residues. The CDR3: CASSYDRVRDIQYF. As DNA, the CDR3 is TGTGCCAGCAGCTACGACAGGGTTAGGGACATTCAGTACTTC.

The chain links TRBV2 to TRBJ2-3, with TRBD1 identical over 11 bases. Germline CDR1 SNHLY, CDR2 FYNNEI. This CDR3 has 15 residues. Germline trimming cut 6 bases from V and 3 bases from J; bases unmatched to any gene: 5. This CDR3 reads CASRARDRGTDTQYF. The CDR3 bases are TGTGCCAGCAGGGCCCGGGACAGGGGGACAGATACGCAGTATTTT.

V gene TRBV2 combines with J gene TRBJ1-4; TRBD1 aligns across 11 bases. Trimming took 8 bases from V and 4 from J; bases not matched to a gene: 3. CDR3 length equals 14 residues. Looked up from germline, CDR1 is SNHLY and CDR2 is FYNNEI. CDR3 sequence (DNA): TGTGCCAGCGGACAGGGGGCTTTTAATGAAAAACTGTTTTTT. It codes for CASGQGAFNEKLFF.

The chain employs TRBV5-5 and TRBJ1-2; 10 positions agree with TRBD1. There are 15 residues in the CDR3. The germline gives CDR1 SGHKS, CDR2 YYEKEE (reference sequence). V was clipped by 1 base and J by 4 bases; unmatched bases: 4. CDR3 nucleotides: TGTGCCAGCAGCTTGTTGGGACAGGGGCTCTATGGCTACACCTTC. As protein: CASSLLGQGLYGYTF.

CDR3 sequence: CASSRWTVHEQYV. In DNA, the CDR3 is TGTGCCAGCAGCCGCTGGACAGTCCACGAGCAGTACGTC. The rearrangement uses TRBV6-2 or TRBV6-3 and TRBJ2-7; D is possibly TRBD1 (6 bases). The CDR3 is 13 amino acids. Germline V CDR1 and CDR2: MNHEY, SVGEGT. V was clipped by 6 bases and J by 5 bases, with 14 bases between them.

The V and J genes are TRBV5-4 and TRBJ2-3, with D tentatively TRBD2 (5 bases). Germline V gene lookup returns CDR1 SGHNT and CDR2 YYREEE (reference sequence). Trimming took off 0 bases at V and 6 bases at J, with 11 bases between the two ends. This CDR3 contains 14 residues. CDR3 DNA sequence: TGTGCCAGCAGCTTGGGGGTAGCGCCGGATACGCAGTATTTT. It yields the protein CASSLGVAPDTQYF.

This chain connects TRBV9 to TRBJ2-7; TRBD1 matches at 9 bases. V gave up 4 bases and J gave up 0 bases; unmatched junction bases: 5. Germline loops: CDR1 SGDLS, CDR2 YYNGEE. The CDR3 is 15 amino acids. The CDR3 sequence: CASSYRDRASYEQYV. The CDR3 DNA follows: TGTGCCAGCAGCTACCGGGACAGGGCCTCCTACGAGCAGTACGTC.

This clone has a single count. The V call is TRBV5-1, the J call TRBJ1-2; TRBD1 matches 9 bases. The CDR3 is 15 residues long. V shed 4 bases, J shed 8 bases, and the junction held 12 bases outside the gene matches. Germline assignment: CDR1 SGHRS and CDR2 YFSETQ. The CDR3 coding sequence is TGCGCCAGCAGCGAAATAACAGGGGGCCCGGGCGGCTACACCTTC. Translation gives CASSEITGGPGGYTF.

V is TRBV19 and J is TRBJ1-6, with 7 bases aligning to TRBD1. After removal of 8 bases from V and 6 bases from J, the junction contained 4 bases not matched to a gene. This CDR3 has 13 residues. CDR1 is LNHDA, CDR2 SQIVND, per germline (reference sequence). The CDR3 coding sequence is TGTGCCAGTCTCTCAGGGGGTAATTCACCCCTCCACTTT. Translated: CASLSGGNSPLHF. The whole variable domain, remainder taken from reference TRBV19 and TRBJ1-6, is DGGITQSPKYLFRKEGQNVTLSCEQNLNHDAMYWYRQDPGQGLRLIYYSQIVNDFQKGDIAEGYSVSREKKESFPLTVTSAQKNPTAFYLCASLSGGNSPLHFGNGTRLTVT.

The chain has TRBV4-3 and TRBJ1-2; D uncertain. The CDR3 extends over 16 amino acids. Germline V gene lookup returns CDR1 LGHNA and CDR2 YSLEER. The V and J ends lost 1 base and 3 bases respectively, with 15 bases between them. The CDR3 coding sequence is TGCGCCAGCAGCCAAGTTTTCCGGGTTGGTTACTATGGCTACACCTTC. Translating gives CASSQVFRVGYYGYTF.

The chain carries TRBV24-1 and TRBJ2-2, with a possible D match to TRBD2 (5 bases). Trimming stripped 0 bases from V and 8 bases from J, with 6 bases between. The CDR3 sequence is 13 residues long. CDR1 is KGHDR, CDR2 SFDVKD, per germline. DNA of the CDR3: TGTGCCACCAGTGATTTGCCGGGGGGGGAGCTGTTTTTT. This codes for CATSDLPGGELFF.

CDR3 sequence reads: CASSQDIRRFYEQYV. CDR3 nucleotide sequence: TGCGCCAGCAGCCAAGATATAAGGCGTTTCTACGAGCAGTACGTC. The V and J genes are TRBV4-1 and TRBJ2-7; no definite D call. The CDR3 is 15 amino acids. The V gene lost 0 bases and the J gene lost 3 bases, with 12 bases spanning the gap. The V gene's germline CDR1 is MGHRA and CDR2 YSYEKL.

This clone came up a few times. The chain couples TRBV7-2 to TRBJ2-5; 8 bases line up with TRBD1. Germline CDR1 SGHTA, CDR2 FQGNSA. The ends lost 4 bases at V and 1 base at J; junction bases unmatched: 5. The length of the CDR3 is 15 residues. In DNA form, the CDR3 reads TGTGCCAGCAGCTCCCCCGGACAGGGCCAAGAGACCCAGTACTTC. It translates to CASSSPGQGQETQYF.

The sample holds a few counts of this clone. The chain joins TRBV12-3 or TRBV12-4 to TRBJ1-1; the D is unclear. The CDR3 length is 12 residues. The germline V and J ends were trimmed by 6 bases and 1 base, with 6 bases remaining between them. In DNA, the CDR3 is TGTGCCAGCAGAGGCAGGAACACTGAAGCTTTCTTT. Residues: CASRGRNTEAFF.

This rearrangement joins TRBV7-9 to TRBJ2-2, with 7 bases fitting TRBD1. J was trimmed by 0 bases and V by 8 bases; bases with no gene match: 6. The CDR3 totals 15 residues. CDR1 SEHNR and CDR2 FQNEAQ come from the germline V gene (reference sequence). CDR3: CASLRGQANTGELFF. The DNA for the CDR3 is TGTGCCAGCCTCAGAGGACAGGCGAACACCGGGGAGCTGTTTTTT.

Here the CDR3 reads CASSPGHMNTEAFF. The CDR3 region has the DNA TGCGCCAGCAGCCCGGGGCACATGAACACTGAAGCTTTCTTT. The J gene is TRBJ1-1, the V gene TRBV5-1; a possible D gene is TRBD1 (5 bases). V was trimmed by 4 bases and J by 0 bases, leaving 10 bases between them. Germline V gene lookup returns CDR1 SGHRS and CDR2 YFSETQ. The CDR3 length is 14 residues.

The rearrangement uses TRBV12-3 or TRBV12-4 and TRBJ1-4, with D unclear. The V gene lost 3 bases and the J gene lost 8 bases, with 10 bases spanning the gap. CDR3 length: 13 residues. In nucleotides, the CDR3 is TGTGCCAGCAGTTTCCAGCCTGGAGAAAAACTGTTTTTT. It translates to CASSFQPGEKLFF.

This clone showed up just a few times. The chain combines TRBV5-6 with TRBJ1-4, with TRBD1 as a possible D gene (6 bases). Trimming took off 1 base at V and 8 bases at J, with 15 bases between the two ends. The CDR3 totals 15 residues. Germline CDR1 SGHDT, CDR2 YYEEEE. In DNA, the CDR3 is TGTGCCAGCAGCTTGTTTGGGGGCGTAGAGGAAAAACTGTTTTTT. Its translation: CASSLFGGVEEKLFF.

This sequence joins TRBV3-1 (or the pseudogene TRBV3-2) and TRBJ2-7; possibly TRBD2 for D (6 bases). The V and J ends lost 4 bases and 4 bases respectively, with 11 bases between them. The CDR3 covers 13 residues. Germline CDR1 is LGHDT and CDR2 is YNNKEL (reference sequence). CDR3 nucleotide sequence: TGTGCCAGCAGCCGGGACTGGGGTTACGAGCAGTACGTC. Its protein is CASSRDWGYEQYV.

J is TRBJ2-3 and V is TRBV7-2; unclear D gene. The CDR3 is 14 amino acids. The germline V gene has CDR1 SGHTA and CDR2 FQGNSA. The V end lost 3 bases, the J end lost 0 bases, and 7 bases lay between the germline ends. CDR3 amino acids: CASSFAVSTDTQYF. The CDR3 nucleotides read TGTGCCAGCAGCTTCGCAGTGAGCACAGATACGCAGTATTTT.